What follows describes a single T cell receptor beta chain. The data stem from a study of blood T cell repertoires in COVID-19. At the level of the study: From the United States, Italy and Spain came samples of acute and convalescent COVID-19. PBMCs, B-cell-depleted T cells, or T cells were the source of the cDNA or gDNA that made up the material.

V shed 6 bases, J shed 5 bases, and the junction held 7 bases outside the gene matches. This CDR3 contains 15 residues. The germline gives CDR1 ENHRY, CDR2 SYGVKD. In the original workflow: Amplification of reference gene primers was used by the study to estimate nucleated cell counts. Only in-frame clones appear in the TCRdb table, and some are missing; sequencing was by immunoSEQ multiplex PCR. The V and J calls and clone size are taken from that table; D and trimming were inferred from the DNA. The profile shows about 200,000 clones, roughly four fifths of them singletons. The chain couples TRBV10-3 to TRBJ2-5; TRBD2 matches at 12 bases. Sequencing used peripheral blood. This TCR was sampled from a woman aged 40 to 50 with acute or convalescent COVID-19. CDR3 nucleotides: TGTGCCATCAGCCCGACTAGCGGGGGCGGGGAGACCCAGTACTTC. Encoded protein: CAISPTSGGGETQYF.